Below are 30 T cell receptor beta chains sequenced from a single sample in a study of T cell responses to AZD1222 COVID-19 vaccine. Profiling relied on immunoSEQ multiplex PCR, and the TCRdb table lists in-frame clones only, not all of them. This sample carries approximately 150,000 clones, 90% of them seen once, and the ten largest clones take about 6%. The sequenced sample was peripheral blood, obtained 28 days after the second AZD1222 dose. The source is an adult who received the AZD1222 COVID-19 vaccine.

The V call is TRBV5-8, the J call TRBJ1-2, with a possible D match to TRBD1 (6 bases). In germline, CDR1 is SGHTS, CDR2 YDEGEE. V was clipped by 3 bases and J by 2 bases, with 11 bases between them. The CDR3 covers 14 residues. The CDR3 bases are TGTGCCAGCAGCTACGGGACACGGAACTATGGCTACACCTTC. This codes for CASSYGTRNYGYTF. Combining the CDR3 with reference TRBV5-8 and TRBJ1-2 gives the whole variable domain EAGVTQSPTHLIKTRGQQATLRCSPISGHTSVYWYQQALGLGLQFLLWYDEGEERNRGNFPPRFSGRQFPNYSSELNVNALELEDSALYLCASSYGTRNYGYTFGSGTRLTVV.

This clone is a singleton in its sample. V usage is TRBV18 and J usage is TRBJ1-1; TRBD1 matches at 9 bases. Germline CDR1 reads KGHSH; CDR2 reads LQKENI. V dropped 8 bases and J dropped 6; count of bases not matched to a gene: 4. This CDR3 has 12 residues. CDR3 amino acids: CASTTGGAEAFF. DNA of the CDR3: TGTGCCAGCACGACAGGGGGGGCTGAAGCTTTCTTT.

V is TRBV5-6 and J is TRBJ1-2; a weak D match, TRBD1 (5 bases). Per the germline V gene, CDR1 is SGHDT and CDR2 is YYEEEE. Trimming cost V 0 bases and J 4 bases, with 10 bases left between them. The CDR3 is 14 amino acids. The CDR3 loop reads CASSLEQVPYGYTF. CDR3 DNA sequence: TGTGCCAGCAGCTTGGAACAGGTACCCTATGGCTACACCTTC.

Worth noting for this clone: Additional DNA sequences in this sample encode the identical CDR3. The chain couples TRBV6-1 to TRBJ1-4; possibly TRBD1 for D (6 bases). V was pared by 0 bases and J by 7 bases, with 12 bases between. The CDR3 is made up of 15 amino acids. The germline gives CDR1 MNHNS, CDR2 SASEGT. CDR3: CASSEARGGVEKLFF. DNA for the CDR3: TGTGCCAGCAGTGAAGCGAGGGGGGGGGTTGAAAAACTGTTTTTT.

The chain carries TRBV28 and TRBJ1-1; D is ambiguous. V was trimmed by 6 bases and J by 5 bases, leaving 19 bases between them. CDR3 length: 15 amino acids. CDR1 and CDR2 (germline): MDHEN, SYDVKM. The CDR3 sequence is CASRETGRRATEAFF. The CDR3 DNA reads TGTGCCAGCAGGGAGACCGGGAGAAGGGCAACTGAAGCTTTCTTT. Filled out from reference TRBV28 and TRBJ1-1, the complete variable domain reads DVKVTQSSRYLVKRTGEKVFLECVQDMDHENMFWYRQDPGLGLRLIYFSYDVKMKEKGDIPEGYSVSREKKERFSLILESASTNQTSMYLCASRETGRRATEAFFGQGTRLTVV.

The table lists this clone with a count of one. The gene calls are TRBV19 and TRBJ2-1, with D possibly called TRBD1 or TRBD2 (5 bases each). The CDR3 contains 13 residues. Trimming stripped 9 bases from V and 4 bases from J, with 13 bases between. Germline assignment: CDR1 LNHDA and CDR2 SQIVND (reference sequence). CDR3 DNA: TGTGCCAGCGCCGGGACGGCTTACAATGAGCAGTTCTTC. It is translated as CASAGTAYNEQFF.

The chain recombines TRBV2 with TRBJ2-7; a weak D match, TRBD1 (6 bases). The germline gives CDR1 SNHLY, CDR2 FYNNEI. V gave up 2 bases and J gave up 7 bases, with 9 bases separating them. This CDR3 has 12 residues. CDR3 loop: CASSEQGYEQYF. The CDR3 DNA follows: TGTGCCAGCAGTGAACAGGGGTATGAGCAGTACTTC.

This chain links TRBV6-2 or TRBV6-3 with TRBJ1-5; the D is unclear. Germline V CDR1 and CDR2: MNHEY, SVGEGT. Trimming pared 0 bases from V and 4 bases from J, leaving 10 bases between. The CDR3 covers 15 residues. The CDR3 loop is CASSYSGGINQPQHF. In DNA, the CDR3 is TGTGCCAGCAGTTACTCGGGCGGAATTAATCAGCCCCAGCATTTT.

The rearrangement links TRBV7-2 to TRBJ1-2; D is unclear. Germline values: CDR1 SGHTA, CDR2 FQGNSA. This CDR3 spans 15 amino acids. Trimming took 0 bases from V and 6 from J, leaving 14 bases between them. The CDR3 nucleotides are TGTGCCAGCAGCTTAGCCCCTGGGCAGGTTAATGGCTACACCTTC. Translated: CASSLAPGQVNGYTF.

The rearrangement uses TRBV5-1 and TRBJ1-5; D might be TRBD1 (6 bases). Germline CDR1 is SGHRS and CDR2 is YFSETQ. Trimming took 0 bases from V and 2 from J, leaving 9 bases between them. This CDR3 contains 15 residues. CDR3 residues: CASSLGEGGNQPQHF. CDR3 nucleotide sequence: TGCGCCAGCAGCTTGGGCGAGGGGGGCAATCAGCCCCAGCATTTT.

The chain joins TRBV18 to TRBJ1-5; 9 bases line up with TRBD1. Germline V gene lookup returns CDR1 KGHSH and CDR2 LQKENI. The CDR3 spans 14 residues. V lost 6 bases and J lost 6; bases outside the gene matches: 6. This CDR3 is CASSPGQGGQPQHF. In DNA form, the CDR3 reads TGTGCCAGCTCTCCGGGACAGGGAGGTCAGCCCCAGCATTTT.

The rearrangement joins TRBV6-4 to TRBJ2-1; 9 positions match TRBD2. Per germline, CDR1 MRHNA and CDR2 SNTAGT. CDR3 length equals 16 residues. Losses at the gene ends were 0 bases for V and 10 bases for J; bases not matched to a gene: 10. The CDR3 DNA follows: TGTGCCAGCAGTGACTCGAAGCGGGGGGCCTCTAAGGAGCAGTTCTTC. The encoded protein is CASSDSKRGASKEQFF.

The chain joins TRBV2 to TRBJ1-5; the match to TRBD1 covers 8 bases. Germline V lookup: CDR1 SNHLY, CDR2 FYNNEI. The CDR3 contains 15 residues. V shed 4 bases and J 4 bases; nucleotides not matched to a gene: 6. The chain's CDR3 is CASSGTGRSNQPQHF. CDR3 nucleotide sequence: TGTGCCAGCAGTGGGACAGGGCGATCAAATCAGCCCCAGCATTTT.

This clone was detected a few times. The chain uses TRBV7-3 and TRBJ2-2; 12 bases map to TRBD2. CDR1 SGHTA and CDR2 FQGTGA come from the germline V gene. The V gene end was trimmed by 5 bases and the J gene end by 9 bases; junction bases not matched to a gene: 10. There are 16 residues in the CDR3. CDR3 residues: CASSDRTSGNTRELFF. The CDR3 region has the DNA TGTGCCAGCAGCGATAGGACTAGCGGGAATACGAGGGAGCTGTTTTTT. The full variable domain, rest sourced from reference TRBV7-3 and TRBJ2-2, is GAGVSQTPSNKVTEKGKYVELRCDPISGHTALYWYRQSLGQGPEFLIYFQGTGAADDSGLPNDRFFAVRPEGSVSTLKIQRTERGDSAVYLCASSDRTSGNTRELFFGEGSRLTVL.

V usage is TRBV7-9 and J usage is TRBJ2-1; D is unclear. V was clipped by 5 bases and J by 9 bases, with 20 bases between them. Per the germline V gene, CDR1 is SEHNR and CDR2 is FQNEAQ (reference sequence). The CDR3 is made up of 15 amino acids. The CDR3 sequence is CASSPTAYSVSEQFF. CDR3 bases: TGTGCCAGCAGCCCTACCGCCTACAGCGTCAGTGAGCAGTTCTTC.

This rearrangement joins TRBV7-2 to TRBJ2-5, with D perhaps matching TRBD1 (6 bases). V shed 5 bases and J shed 7 bases, with 14 bases lying between them. Germline V gene data show CDR1 as SGHTA and CDR2 as FQGNSA. The length of the CDR3 is 13 residues. The CDR3 coding sequence is TGTGCCAGCAGCCTCCGGGACAAGAGGACCCAGTACTTC. It is translated as CASSLRDKRTQYF.

The chain combines TRBV12-3 or TRBV12-4 with TRBJ1-2; D not resolved. The CDR3 consists of 11 residues. The germline V and J ends were trimmed by 0 bases and 10 bases, with 6 bases remaining between them. CDR3 DNA: TGTGCCAGCAGTTTAGCGCGGGACTACACCTTC. Its translation: CASSLARDYTF.

In DNA, the CDR3 is TGTGCCAGCTCACTAAACCGGGACAGGGGCACTGAAGCTTTCTTT. Translation: CASSLNRDRGTEAFF. The chain carries TRBV18 and TRBJ1-1, with 10 bases aligning to TRBD1. CDR1 is KGHSH, CDR2 LQKENI, per germline. The length of the CDR3 is 15 residues. J lost 4 bases, V lost 4 bases, and 6 bases had no gene match. The entire variable domain, with the rest obtained from reference TRBV18 and TRBJ1-1, is as follows: NAGVMQNPRHLVRRRGQEARLRCSPMKGHSHVYWYRQLPEEGLKFMVYLQKENIIDESGMPKERFSAEFPKEGPSILRIQQVVRGDSAAYFCASSLNRDRGTEAFFGQGTRLTVV.

The genes are TRBV19 and TRBJ2-7, with TRBD2 identical over 11 bases. From germline, CDR1 is LNHDA and CDR2 SQIVND (reference sequence). J lost 6 bases, V lost 5 bases, and 3 bases had no gene match. The CDR3 contains 13 residues. The CDR3 here is CASSPGTSGEQYF. The DNA of the CDR3 is TGTGCCAGTAGTCCCGGGACTAGCGGCGAGCAGTACTTC.

The chain couples TRBV5-1 to TRBJ2-7, with 11 bases identical to TRBD2. This CDR3 is built from 15 residues. Germline values: CDR1 SGHRS, CDR2 YFSETQ. V was clipped by 3 bases and J by 6 bases; unmatched bases: 8. CDR3 in amino acids: CASSSLAGVVAEQYF. Written as DNA, the CDR3 is TGCGCCAGCAGCTCACTAGCGGGAGTAGTAGCCGAGCAGTACTTC.

V gene TRBV28 combines with J gene TRBJ2-7; D is perhaps TRBD1 (6 bases). Trimming removed 5 bases from V and 0 bases from J, with 17 bases in between. CDR3 length equals 16 residues. Germline values: CDR1 MDHEN, CDR2 SYDVKM. The chain's CDR3 is CASSTPTRGYSYEQYF. CDR3 sequence (DNA): TGTGCCAGCAGTACCCCGACAAGGGGGTACTCCTACGAGCAGTACTTC.

CDR3 sequence reads: CASSRGEKLFF. CDR3 sequence (DNA): TGTGCCAGCAGCCGTGGTGAAAAACTGTTTTTT. The V call is TRBV3-1 (or the pseudogene TRBV3-2), the J call TRBJ1-4; no clear D. V was pared by 4 bases and J by 7 bases, with 4 bases between. The length of the CDR3 is 11 residues. Germline CDR1 reads LGHDT; CDR2 reads YNNKEL (reference sequence).

The chain uses TRBV2 and TRBJ1-5, with D possibly matching TRBD1 (5 bases). The V and J ends lost 4 bases and 5 bases respectively, with 15 bases between them. The CDR3 covers 15 residues. Germline V lookup: CDR1 SNHLY, CDR2 FYNNEI. This CDR3 reads CASSVGGAYYQPQHF. CDR3 DNA: TGTGCCAGCAGTGTCGGAGGGGCGTACTATCAGCCCCAGCATTTT.

The rearrangement links TRBV9 to TRBJ2-1; 8 bases are a match to TRBD1. The CDR3 contains 15 residues. The junction had 8 bases not matched to a gene; V was cut back by 0 bases and J by 9 bases. Germline-derived CDR1 and CDR2 are SGDLS and YYNGEE. The DNA for the CDR3 is TGTGCCAGCAGCGTAGAACAGGGGGGTTTTAGTGAGCAGTTCTTC. Protein sequence: CASSVEQGGFSEQFF.

The gene calls are TRBV4-3 and TRBJ2-2; D gene uncertain. This CDR3 contains 15 residues. Germline-derived CDR1 and CDR2 are LGHNA and YSLEER. Trimming shortened V by 0 bases and J by 7 bases, and 12 bases separated the two germline ends. The CDR3 loop is CASSQDWSSRGELFF. The CDR3 DNA follows: TGCGCCAGCAGCCAAGATTGGTCTAGTCGCGGGGAGCTGTTTTTT.

The J gene is TRBJ2-3, the V gene TRBV7-2; weak D call: TRBD2 (5 bases). The germline V gene has CDR1 SGHTA and CDR2 FQGNSA. The CDR3 length is 14 residues. Trimming cost V 4 bases and J 5 bases, with 13 bases left between them. CDR3 protein: CASSSGLAGDTQYF. The CDR3 nucleotides are TGTGCCAGCAGCTCTGGTCTTGCGGGAGATACGCAGTATTTT.

The rearrangement uses TRBV6-5 and TRBJ2-6, with 7 positions matching TRBD1. CDR3 length: 15 residues. The J segment lost 3 bases and the V segment lost 5 bases, leaving 4 bases of the junction unmatched. CDR1 is MNHEY, CDR2 SVGAGI, per germline. The CDR3 nucleotides are TGTGCCAGCAGTCAACAGGGGAGTGGGGCCAACGTCCTGACTTTC. Encoded protein: CASSQQGSGANVLTF.

This sequence joins TRBV7-2 and TRBJ1-3; D is unclear. The CDR3 length is 13 residues. The germline V gene has CDR1 SGHTA and CDR2 FQGNSA. V was clipped by 4 bases and J by 10 bases, with 14 bases between them. The CDR3 protein is CASSSRYPVTIYF. In DNA, the CDR3 is TGTGCCAGCAGCTCACGATACCCGGTAACCATATATTTT.

The chain carries TRBV29-1 and TRBJ1-4; D ambiguous. The CDR3 has 12 residues. Germline V gene lookup returns CDR1 SQVTM and CDR2 ANQGSEA. Trimming shortened V by 7 bases and J by 5 bases, and 11 bases separated the two germline ends. This CDR3 is CSGRRSNEKLFF. In DNA form, the CDR3 reads TGCAGCGGTAGAAGGTCAAATGAAAAACTGTTTTTT.

This chain links TRBV5-1 with TRBJ1-4; D not resolved. The germline V gene encodes CDR1 SGHRS and CDR2 YFSETQ. V was clipped by 0 bases and J by 7 bases, with 10 bases between them. The CDR3 is 14 residues long. The CDR3 spells CASSLDSRGEKLFF. CDR3 bases: TGCGCCAGCAGCTTGGACTCCAGAGGTGAAAAACTGTTTTTT.